Here is one T cell receptor beta chain with its context. The antigen remains unidentified. While unrecorded immune exposures were likely, the donors were nominally healthy when sampled. With 60 Vbeta and 13 Jbeta primers, the PCR was carried out. Profiled with immunoSEQ multiplex PCR; TCRdb holds only in-frame clones, not every one. The sample shows fewer than 90,000 clones, around four fifths of them seen only once. This sample was taken from a study of cytomegalovirus exposure and HLA in healthy donors. Study-wide background: The study placed 80% to 85% of its 398 genotyped donors in the Caucasian-associated ancestry cluster.

General study results and limits: Cytomegalovirus association was listed for approximately 150 TCR beta chains. An analysis done earlier found most TCR beta V segments productive about 90% or about 30% of the time.

What was sequenced was PBMCs. The clonotype originates from a man aged 25 to 40 in good health and CMV-seropositive.

The CDR3 nucleotides are TGTGCCACCGCAAAGGACCCGGGGAATAATTCACCCCTCCACTTT. It specifies CATAKDPGNNSPLHF. The chain links TRBV19 to TRBJ1-6; D gene ambiguous. The CDR3 has 15 amino acids. From germline, CDR1 is LNHDA and CDR2 SQIVND (reference sequence). Trimming stripped 10 bases from V and 5 bases from J, with 18 bases between.